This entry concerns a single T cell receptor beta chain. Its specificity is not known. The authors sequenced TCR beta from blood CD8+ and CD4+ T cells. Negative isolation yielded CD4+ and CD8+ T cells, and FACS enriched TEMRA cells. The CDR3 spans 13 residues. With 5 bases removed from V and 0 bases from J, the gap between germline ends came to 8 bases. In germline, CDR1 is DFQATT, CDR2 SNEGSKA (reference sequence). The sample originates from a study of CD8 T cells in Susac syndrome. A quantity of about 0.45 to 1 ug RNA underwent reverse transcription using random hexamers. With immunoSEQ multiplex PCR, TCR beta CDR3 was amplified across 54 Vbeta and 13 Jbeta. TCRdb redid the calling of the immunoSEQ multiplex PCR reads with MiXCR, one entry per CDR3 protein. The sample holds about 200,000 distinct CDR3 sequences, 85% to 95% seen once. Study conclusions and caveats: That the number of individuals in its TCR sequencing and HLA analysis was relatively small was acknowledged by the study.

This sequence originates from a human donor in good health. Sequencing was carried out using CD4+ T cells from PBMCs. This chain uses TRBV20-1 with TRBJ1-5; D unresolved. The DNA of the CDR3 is TGCAGTGCTTCACACCCTAGCAATCAGCCCCAGCATTTT. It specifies CSASHPSNQPQHF.